A selection of T cell receptor beta chains follows, all from one sample in a study of T cell changes during pregnancy in multiple sclerosis. The assay was immunoSEQ multiplex PCR, and TCRdb's table has in-frame clones only and misses some. The sample records just under 80,000 clones, around 93% being singletons. Sequencing was performed on peripheral blood, taken in the first trimester of pregnancy. These receptors were taken from a female donor with multiple sclerosis, enrolled in a pregnancy study. CDR3s include the opening cysteine and the closing phenylalanine or tryptophan. A D gene is named only where the DNA matches it firmly. Size tells how often a clone was seen (once, few, many) or the class of an expanded clone, and some rows leave it out.

size: .; V: TRBV5-4; D: .; J: TRBJ2-3; CDR3: CASSSSPGTQYF; DNA: TGTGCCAGCAGCTCCTCCCCGGGTACGCAGTATTTT
size: .; V: TRBV18; D: .; J: TRBJ1-1; CDR3: CASSPSGGMNTEAFF; DNA: TGTGCCAGCTCACCCTCGGGAGGTATGAACACTGAAGCTTTCTTT
size: .; V: TRBV6-1; D: .; J: TRBJ1-1; CDR3: CASSETGRANTEAFF; DNA: TGTGCCAGCAGTGAAACGGGCAGGGCGAACACTGAAGCTTTCTTT
size: .; V: TRBV7-3; D: TRBD2; J: TRBJ2-1; CDR3: CASQAGASNEQFF; DNA: TGTGCCAGCCAAGCGGGAGCGAGCAATGAGCAGTTCTTC
size: .; V: TRBV7-2; D: TRBD1; J: TRBJ2-5; CDR3: CASSLGDRVSETQYF; DNA: TGTGCCAGCAGCTTAGGGGACAGGGTTTCAGAGACCCAGTACTTC
size: .; V: TRBV2; D: .; J: TRBJ1-4; CDR3: CASNPSGAWEKLFF; DNA: TGTGCCAGCAATCCATCAGGGGCTTGGGAAAAACTGTTTTTT
size: .; V: TRBV5-4; D: TRBD2; J: TRBJ2-5; CDR3: CASSWAGDGETQYF; DNA: TGTGCCAGCAGCTGGGCGGGGGACGGAGAGACCCAGTACTTC
size: .; V: TRBV19; D: .; J: TRBJ1-1; CDR3: CASSRGPENTEAFF; DNA: TGTGCCAGTAGTAGGGGGCCAGAGAACACTGAAGCTTTCTTT
size: once; V: TRBV25-1; D: .; J: TRBJ2-7; CDR3: CASSGNSPNYEQYF; DNA: TGTGCCAGCAGTGGGAACAGCCCCAACTACGAGCAGTACTTC
size: .; V: TRBV27; D: .; J: TRBJ1-2; CDR3: CASSERGGYGYTF; DNA: TGTGCCAGCAGTGAAAGGGGAGGCTATGGCTACACCTTC
size: few; V: TRBV7-8; D: .; J: TRBJ1-2; CDR3: CASSATANYGYTF; DNA: TGTGCCAGCAGCGCGACAGCTAACTATGGCTACACCTTC